The 26 T cell receptor beta chains given below trace back to one sample, sequenced in a study of blood T cell repertoires in COVID-19. The data were produced by immunoSEQ multiplex PCR, yet TCRdb's version contains in-frame clones alone and is incomplete. The repertoire holds 85,000 to 130,000 clones, with 88% as singletons. Specimen: peripheral blood. Receptors originate from a woman between 55 and 75 years old with acute or convalescent COVID-19.

The chain combines TRBV14 with TRBJ1-5; TRBD1 agrees at 11 bases. This CDR3 contains 15 residues. Germline-derived CDR1 and CDR2 are SGHDN and FVKESK. With 4 bases clipped from V and 4 bases from J, the junction kept 3 bases outside the gene matches. This CDR3 reads CASSRGTGGNQPQHF. The CDR3 region has the DNA TGTGCCAGCAGCCGAGGGACAGGGGGAAATCAGCCCCAGCATTTT.

The chain joins TRBV2 to TRBJ2-5; D might be TRBD1 (6 bases). The CDR3 is 14 residues long. Germline CDR1 reads SNHLY; CDR2 reads FYNNEI. Trimming shortened V by 8 bases and J by 5 bases, and 18 bases separated the two germline ends. For the CDR3, the DNA is TGTGCCAGCCACAGACAGGAGCAGGATGAGACCCAGTACTTC. Its protein is CASHRQEQDETQYF.

The chain combines TRBV10-1 with TRBJ2-3, with TRBD1 identical over 9 bases. Germline V gene sequence: CDR1 WNHNN, CDR2 SYGVQD (reference sequence). The junction had 1 base not matched to a gene; V was cut back by 2 bases and J by 4 bases. The CDR3 is made up of 14 amino acids. CDR3 DNA: TGCGCCAGCAGTGAGAGGACAGGGGCAGATACGCAGTATTTT. This codes for CASSERTGADTQYF.

The rearrangement uses TRBV6-1 and TRBJ2-1; TRBD2 matches 7 bases. This CDR3 has 17 amino acids. Germline CDR1 MNHNS, CDR2 SASEGT. The ends lost 0 bases at V and 4 bases at J; junction bases unmatched: 9. CDR3 residues: CASSEAWGGEAYNEQFF. The CDR3 DNA is TGTGCCAGCAGTGAAGCATGGGGGGGTGAGGCTTACAATGAGCAGTTCTTC.

This rearrangement joins TRBV19 to TRBJ1-1, with TRBD1 matching 7 bases. The CDR3 sequence is 14 residues long. V trimming: 6 bases; J trimming: 5 bases; junction bases outside the gene matches: 9. The germline CDR1 and CDR2 sequences are LNHDA and SQIVND (reference sequence). CDR3 loop: CASSLLFRGTEAFF. The CDR3 DNA is TGTGCCAGTAGCCTCCTCTTCAGGGGGACTGAAGCTTTCTTT.

V usage is TRBV5-1 and J usage is TRBJ2-5; a possible D gene is TRBD2 (5 bases). Germline V CDR1 and CDR2: SGHRS, YFSETQ. Trimming removed 2 bases at V and 5 bases at J, with 10 bases between. This CDR3 comprises 13 residues. The CDR3 DNA is TGCGCCAGCAGCTTTGGAGGCGGGGAGACCCAGTACTTC. Amino acids: CASSFGGGETQYF.

This rearrangement joins TRBV7-2 to TRBJ1-2; D might be TRBD1 (6 bases). V shed 1 base and J shed 7 bases, with 10 bases lying between them. Per germline, CDR1 SGHTA and CDR2 FQGNSA. CDR3 size: 13 residues. Written as DNA, the CDR3 is TGTGCCAGCAGCTTAGTGGGGGCGCGTGGCTACACCTTC. It is translated as CASSLVGARGYTF.

This chain uses TRBV7-2 with TRBJ1-2; D perhaps matches TRBD1 (5 bases). With 5 bases removed from V and 10 bases from J, the gap between germline ends came to 20 bases. Germline CDR1 reads SGHTA; CDR2 reads FQGNSA. The CDR3 spans 14 residues. The CDR3 nucleotides are TGTGCCAGCAGCCCGGTGGGACGGAGGGGTGCCTACACCTTC. As protein: CASSPVGRRGAYTF.

The chain uses TRBV29-1 and TRBJ1-2, with no clear D. The V gene's germline CDR1 is SQVTM and CDR2 ANQGSEA. There are 12 residues in the CDR3. V was trimmed by 3 bases and J by 13 bases, leaving 18 bases between them. The CDR3 DNA sequence: TGCAGCGTTGACGGGTTAGGCGTCCACGGCACCTTC. It is translated as CSVDGLGVHGTF.

This clone showed up just a few times. The chain recombines TRBV6-5 with TRBJ1-1; 7 nucleotides agree with TRBD1. The CDR3 runs to 16 residues. J gave up 1 base and V 0 bases, and 5 bases lay outside the gene matches. Germline V CDR1 and CDR2: MNHEY, SVGAGI. The CDR3 nucleotides read TGTGCCAGCAGTTACTCGATCGCAGGGGGGAACACTGAAGCTTTCTTT. Translating gives CASSYSIAGGNTEAFF.

This chain uses TRBV6-1 with TRBJ2-1; D possibly corresponds to TRBD2 (6 bases). The germline gives CDR1 MNHNS, CDR2 SASEGT. The CDR3 runs to 16 residues. The V end lost 2 bases, the J end lost 5 bases, and 16 bases lay between the germline ends. CDR3 nucleotide sequence: TGTGCCAGCAGTGAATTCGGGGGTAGCAGGGACAATGAGCAGTTCTTC. Its translation is CASSEFGGSRDNEQFF.

V usage is TRBV7-9 and J usage is TRBJ2-7; D remains ambiguous. V lost 4 bases and J lost 6, with 10 bases in between. Looked up from germline, CDR1 is SEHNR and CDR2 is FQNEAQ (reference sequence). The length of the CDR3 is 12 residues. The CDR3 sequence: CASSSFLSEQYF. CDR3 coding DNA: TGTGCCAGCAGCTCCTTCCTAAGCGAGCAGTACTTC.

Written as DNA, the CDR3 is TGTGCCAGCAGTAAGAGCTACGAGCAGTACTTC. The encoded protein is CASSKSYEQYF. The rearrangement uses TRBV6-6 and TRBJ2-7; D not certain. CDR1 is MNHNY and CDR2 is SVGAGI in the germline V gene (reference sequence). This CDR3 has 11 residues. V was cut by 5 bases and J by 3 bases, with 5 bases left in between.

This rearrangement joins TRBV7-9 to TRBJ1-4; perhaps TRBD1 as D (5 bases). This CDR3 has 14 amino acids. V lost 6 bases and J 7 bases, leaving 15 bases between the germline ends. The germline V gene has CDR1 SEHNR and CDR2 FQNEAQ (reference sequence). In nucleotides, the CDR3 is TGTGCCAGCAGTAAAGGGCAGGGCTCTGAAAAACTGTTTTTT. Translation: CASSKGQGSEKLFF.

V usage is TRBV7-9 and J usage is TRBJ2-2, with D unresolved. The V end lost 7 bases, the J end lost 3 bases, and 9 bases lay between the germline ends. The CDR3 is 13 amino acids. The germline CDR1 and CDR2 sequences are SEHNR and FQNEAQ (reference sequence). CDR3 nucleotide sequence: TGTGCCAGCACCCACGTAGACACCGGGGAGCTGTTTTTT. It is translated as CASTHVDTGELFF.

CDR3: CASSQVGAGNQPQHF. CDR3 DNA: TGCGCCAGCAGCCAAGTAGGTGCGGGGAATCAGCCCCAGCATTTT. V and J are TRBV4-1 and TRBJ1-5, with D uncertain. This CDR3 region has 15 residues. Germline V CDR1 and CDR2: MGHRA, YSYEKL. The germline V and J ends were trimmed by 1 base and 4 bases, with 11 bases remaining between them.

This chain connects TRBV5-1 to TRBJ1-1; perhaps TRBD1 as D (6 bases). Trimming pared 4 bases from V and 5 bases from J, leaving 18 bases between. The length of the CDR3 is 15 residues. Germline assignment: CDR1 SGHRS and CDR2 YFSETQ. CDR3 loop: CASSPRTAGGTEAFF. CDR3 DNA: TGCGCCAGCAGCCCTCGGACAGCGGGGGGGACTGAAGCTTTCTTT.

The rearrangement joins TRBV21-1 to TRBJ2-7; the table calls TRBD2, which could not be checked here. TRBV21-1 is a documented pseudogene. The CDR3 totals 13 residues. The CDR3, as DNA: TGTGCCAGCAGCAAACGACTCGACTACGAGCAGTACGTC. It encodes CASSKRLDYEQYV.

J is TRBJ1-2 and V is TRBV9; TRBD1 might be the D (5 bases). The CDR3 spans 15 residues. Germline CDR1 is SGDLS and CDR2 is YYNGEE. V dropped 3 bases and J dropped 5 bases, with 17 bases sitting between them. In nucleotides, the CDR3 is TGTGCCAGCAGCGCGTATCGGGACTTAGCTTATGGCTACACCTTC. It specifies CASSAYRDLAYGYTF.

The V call is TRBV7-8, the J call TRBJ1-1, with D possibly being TRBD1 (5 bases). Germline loops: CDR1 SGHVS, CDR2 FQNEAQ. The CDR3 length is 13 residues. Trimming cost V 2 bases and J 7 bases, with 11 bases left between them. The CDR3 region has the DNA TGTGCCAGCAGCTTACGGGGAGGGGTTGAAGCTTTCTTT. Protein product: CASSLRGGVEAFF.

The chain is built from TRBV11-1 and TRBJ2-7; 7 bases are a match to TRBD1. There are 13 residues in the CDR3. Germline V gene data show CDR1 as SGHAT and CDR2 as FQDESV (reference sequence). V trimming: 8 bases; J trimming: 0 bases; junction bases outside the gene matches: 4. As DNA, the CDR3 is TGTGCCAGCGGATGGGACAGCTCCTACGAGCAGTACTTC. Protein product: CASGWDSSYEQYF.

This clone was seen more than once but under ten times. This chain uses TRBV27 with TRBJ2-4, with 7 bases that match TRBD1. The CDR3 loop spans 14 amino acids. The V and J ends lost 6 bases and 5 bases, in that order; junction bases with no gene match: 7. Germline V gene sequence: CDR1 MNHEY, CDR2 SMNVEV (reference sequence). Here the CDR3 DNA reads TGTGCCAGCAGCCTCCACAGGGGACAAAACATTCAGTACTTC. This gives the protein CASSLHRGQNIQYF.

This chain's CDR3 is CASSLPSVAYEQYF. CDR3 sequence (DNA): TGCGCCAGCAGCTTGCCGAGCGTCGCCTACGAGCAGTACTTC. This sequence joins TRBV5-1 and TRBJ2-7; D ambiguous. CDR1 and CDR2 (germline): SGHRS, YFSETQ. This CDR3 is built from 14 residues. V was clipped by 1 base and J by 2 bases, with 10 bases between them.

CDR3 coding DNA: TGTGCCAGCAGCCAAAGTGGGCCTGTTGAGCAGTTCTTC. Protein product: CASSQSGPVEQFF. V and J are TRBV3-1 (or the pseudogene TRBV3-2) and TRBJ2-1; D is unresolved. With 2 bases removed from V and 9 bases from J, the gap between germline ends came to 11 bases. CDR1 LGHDT and CDR2 YNNKEL come from the germline V gene (reference sequence). The CDR3 length is 13 residues.

The chain links TRBV29-1 to TRBJ1-5, with 7 bases that match TRBD1. From germline, CDR1 is SQVTM and CDR2 ANQGSEA. The CDR3 loop spans 13 amino acids. The V segment lost 7 bases and the J segment 3 bases; nucleotides outside the gene matches: 6. CDR3 DNA sequence: TGCAGCGGAACGACAGGGATCAATCAGCCCCAGCATTTT. It codes for CSGTTGINQPQHF.

The chain is built from TRBV2 and TRBJ1-5; the match to TRBD1 covers 12 bases. The trim removed 6 bases at V and 7 bases at J, leaving 4 bases unmatched. The CDR3 consists of 14 residues. Germline CDR1 SNHLY, CDR2 FYNNEI. The CDR3 DNA follows: TGTGCCAGCAGGGGGACAGGGGGCGGGCAGCCCCAGCATTTT. Translating it yields CASRGTGGGQPQHF.